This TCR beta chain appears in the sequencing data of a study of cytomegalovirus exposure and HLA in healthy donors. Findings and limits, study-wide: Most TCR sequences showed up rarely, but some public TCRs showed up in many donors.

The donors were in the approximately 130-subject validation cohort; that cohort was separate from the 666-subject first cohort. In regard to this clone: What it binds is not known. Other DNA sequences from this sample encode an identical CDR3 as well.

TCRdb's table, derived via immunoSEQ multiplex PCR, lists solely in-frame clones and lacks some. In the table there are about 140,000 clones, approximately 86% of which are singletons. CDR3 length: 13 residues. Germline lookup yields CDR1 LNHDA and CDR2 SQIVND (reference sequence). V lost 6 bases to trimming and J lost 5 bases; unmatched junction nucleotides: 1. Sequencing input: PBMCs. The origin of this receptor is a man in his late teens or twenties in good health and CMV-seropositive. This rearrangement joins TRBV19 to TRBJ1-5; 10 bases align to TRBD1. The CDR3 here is CASSGTGDQPQHF. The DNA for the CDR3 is TGTGCCAGTAGCGGGACAGGGGATCAGCCCCAGCATTTT.